This passage covers 8 T cell receptor beta chains from one sample sequenced in a study of T cell repertoires in cytomegalovirus infection. MiXCR, run by TCRdb on the reads, gives a single entry per CDR3 protein. The repertoire has 300,000 to 400,000 distinct CDR3 sequences, 15% to 20% of them found once; the top ten carry 7.5% to 9%. Sequenced input: PBMCs. The source of these receptors is a human donor in good health (CMV status not recorded). Some clones in this sample may be carry-over from other donors' samples.

This clonotype was picked up many times. V usage is TRBV6-2 or TRBV6-3 and J usage is TRBJ1-1; D not resolved. V was shortened by 2 bases and J by 9 bases, with 7 bases between the two germline ends. Germline V gene sequence: CDR1 MNHEY, CDR2 SVGEGT. The CDR3 is made up of 11 amino acids. This CDR3 reads CASSYGEKAFF. For the CDR3, the DNA is TGTGCCAGCAGTTACGGGGAAAAAGCTTTCTTT.

This clonotype was seen only a few times. The chain carries TRBV5-6 and TRBJ1-2; D remains unclear. The CDR3 consists of 14 residues. V lost 0 bases to trimming and J lost 8 bases, with 14 bases between them. Germline values: CDR1 SGHDT, CDR2 YYEEEE. The CDR3 reads CASSLVRSTGGYTF. The CDR3 region has the DNA TGTGCCAGCAGCTTGGTTCGTTCCACGGGGGGCTACACCTTC. Complete variable domain (other parts from reference TRBV5-6 and TRBJ1-2): DAGVTQSPTHLIKTRGQQVTLRCSPKSGHDTVSWYQQALGQGPQFIFQYYEEEERQRGNFPDRFSGHQFPNYSSELNVNALLLGDSALYLCASSLVRSTGGYTFGSGTRLTVV.

There are a few counts of this clonotype. V usage is TRBV15 and J usage is TRBJ1-4, with a possible D match to TRBD1 (6 bases). The CDR3 runs 15 residues. Trimming pared 1 base from V and 4 bases from J, leaving 10 bases between. The germline V gene encodes CDR1 LNHNV and CDR2 YYDKDF (reference sequence). The CDR3 is CATSRAGAHNEKLFF. CDR3 bases: TGTGCCACCAGCAGAGCAGGGGCGCATAATGAAAAACTGTTTTTT.

The V gene is TRBV7-2, the J gene TRBJ2-3; D gene unclear. V lost 5 bases, J lost 4 bases, and 10 bases lay in between. The CDR3 covers 13 residues. CDR1 and CDR2 from the germline V gene are SGHTA and FQGNSA. CDR3 sequence reads: CASSTMNPDTQYF. The CDR3 region has the DNA TGTGCCAGCAGCACGATGAACCCAGATACGCAGTATTTT.

This clonotype rates as medium-sized. The chain employs TRBV7-8 and TRBJ1-1, with 7 bases identical to TRBD1. The CDR3 contains 14 residues. The V and J ends lost 4 bases and 1 base, in that order; junction bases with no gene match: 3. Germline V gene sequence: CDR1 SGHVS, CDR2 FQNEAQ. CDR3 loop: CASSSGQPNTEAFF. CDR3 nucleotides: TGTGCCAGCAGCTCGGGACAGCCGAACACTGAAGCTTTCTTT.

The chain carries TRBV20-1 and TRBJ1-2; unclear D gene. The V gene lost 6 bases and the J gene lost 7 bases, with 12 bases spanning the gap. Germline lookup yields CDR1 DFQATT and CDR2 SNEGSKA (reference sequence). The CDR3 covers 11 residues. This CDR3 reads CSAGEVAGYTF. Written as DNA, the CDR3 is TGCAGTGCGGGAGAGGTAGCTGGCTACACCTTC.

This chain links TRBV2 with TRBJ1-3; D gene uncertain. This CDR3 region has 14 residues. Trimming took off 5 bases at V and 0 bases at J, with 8 bases between the two ends. Per the germline V gene, CDR1 is SNHLY and CDR2 is FYNNEI. CDR3 nucleotide sequence: TGTGCCAGCAGTAAGGCATTCTCTGGAAACACCATATATTTT. This translates into CASSKAFSGNTIYF.

V and J are TRBV20-1 and TRBJ2-1, with TRBD1 matching 8 bases. The V gene end was trimmed by 2 bases and the J gene end by 6 bases; junction bases not matched to a gene: 9. CDR3 length: 15 amino acids. Germline CDR1 is DFQATT and CDR2 is SNEGSKA (reference sequence). CDR3 sequence reads: CSARIGQGFGNEQFF. In DNA, the CDR3 is TGCAGTGCTAGAATCGGACAGGGCTTCGGCAATGAGCAGTTCTTC.